This T cell receptor beta chain was captured by sequencing in a study of human T cells and chemical hapten exposure. Overall study: A roughly 2 cm by roughly 2 cm inner upper arm patch received 2% DPC for sensitization. Among samples, TCR yields varied mainly because of small differences in pooled library volume.

This clonotype was observed at least ten times. TCRdb reprocessed the RACE reads via MiXCR and lists one record per CDR3 protein. Counted here are some 96,000 distinct CDR3 sequences, about 9.6% occurring once; the ten biggest clones make up 2% to 2.5%. Regarding time point: patch test 2, 6 weeks after DPC sensitization. Treatment here: therapeutic diphenylcyclopropenone sensitization with weekly scalp DPC. CDR3 size: 14 residues. V shed 5 bases and J 5 bases; nucleotides not matched to a gene: 7. CDR1 SGHVS and CDR2 FQNEAQ come from the germline V gene. The chain uses TRBV7-8 and TRBJ2-5; 8 bases are a match to TRBD1. Source: whole blood, taken in connection with sensitization to the hapten diphenylcyclopropenone (DPC). This clonotype originated in a woman aged 40 to 49 with alopecia areata. Some clones in this sample may be carry-over from other donors' samples. CDR3 nucleotide sequence: TGTGCCAGCAGCCTTAGGACAGGGAGCGAGACCCAGTACTTC. Translated: CASSLRTGSETQYF.